This TCR beta chain was identified during a study of cytomegalovirus exposure and HLA in healthy donors. This PCR relied on a set of 60 Vbeta primers and 13 Jbeta primers. Sequencing was performed with immunoSEQ multiplex PCR; in TCRdb, only in-frame clones are kept and a portion is missing. The sample shows under 200,000 clones, approximately 62% of them seen only once. This CDR3 comprises 16 residues. Deletions cut 5 bases from V and 7 bases from J, with 23 bases between. Germline CDR1 PRHDT, CDR2 FYEKMQ (reference sequence). V usage is TRBV13 and J usage is TRBJ1-2; D perhaps matches TRBD1 (6 bases). Sequenced sample: PBMCs. This clonotype originated in a man aged 45-60 years in good health and CMV-seronegative. The CDR3 loop is CASSVLLQGSLGGYTF. The DNA for the CDR3 is TGTGCCAGCAGCGTCCTACTACAGGGTAGTTTAGGTGGCTACACCTTC.